These T cell receptor beta chains were read from a single sample in a study of T cells expressing NK-cell markers. TCRdb processed the 5' RACE reads again and assigns one entry to each CDR3 protein, with no DNA. The table lists a few hundred thousand distinct CDR3 sequences, with roughly 5.2% in the top ten. Input material: blood T cells: a sorted CD56 or NKG2C T cell subset, CD4+ or CD8+ T cells, or bulk PBMC T cells (not recorded which). These receptors were obtained from a man between 18 and 69 years old in good health. CDR3s include the opening cysteine and the closing phenylalanine or tryptophan.

j_call v_call cdr3_aa
TRBJ2-2 TRBV5-1 CASRNGGGAANTGELFF
TRBJ1-2 TRBV20-1 CSARDRAAYYGYTF
TRBJ1-2 TRBV20-1 CSAIKQGAQGYTF
TRBJ2-7 TRBV29-1 CSVTGGGTSSYEQYF
TRBJ2-5 TRBV20-1 CSADEGQYQETQYF
TRBJ2-3 TRBV3-1 CASSPRPGTSGTDTQYF
TRBJ2-7 TRBV20-1 CSARKGTSGGSLYEQYF
TRBJ2-2 TRBV7-2 CASSLGRQGRWSGELFF
TRBJ1-2 TRBV28 CASRVQPGGYGYTF
TRBJ2-3 TRBV6-5 CASSSPRRGSTDTQYF
TRBJ2-7 TRBV7-8 CASSFNSFYEQYF
TRBJ2-1 TRBV10-3 CAISEKSTRREPAYNEQFF
TRBJ2-1 TRBV5-6 CASSWSGEQFF
TRBJ2-1 TRBV2 CASAYYNEQFF
TRBJ2-2 TRBV3-1 CASSRKAQLAGLVTGELFF
TRBJ2-3 TRBV7-9 CASSFSGLAGVTDTQYF
TRBJ2-2 TRBV12-3/TRBV12-4 CASSLGVAGGPPTGELFF
TRBJ2-1 TRBV21-1 CASSKAWADNEQFF
TRBJ2-1 TRBV9 CASSVTGGYNEQFF
TRBJ2-5 TRBV11-2 CASSSELRQETQYF
TRBJ2-7 TRBV27 CASSPQGRVSYEQYF
TRBJ1-1 TRBV10-3 CAIRQGATNTEAFF
TRBJ2-7 TRBV7-3 CASSMGLAGPYEQYF
TRBJ2-1 TRBV27 CASSLSGGGGGSYNEQFF
TRBJ2-7 TRBV14 CASSQRPGQGKKHEQYF
TRBJ1-5 TRBV7-6 CASSLLPQKSNQPQHF
TRBJ1-1 TRBV6-1 CARTAATEAFF
TRBJ2-2 TRBV29-1 CSAGLRSTTGELFF
TRBJ2-1 TRBV7-2 CASSRGLAGVSEQFF
TRBJ1-5 TRBV12-3/TRBV12-4 CASSFTGGLSYSNQPQHF
TRBJ1-4 TRBV2 CASRRGTGVYEKLFF
TRBJ1-2 TRBV19 CASGSQGYGYTF
TRBJ1-4 TRBV20-1 CSARDVVEGKLFF
TRBJ1-2 TRBV28 CASVAPGTGKNGYTF
TRBJ1-2 TRBV29-1 CSVEFDGSYYGYTF
TRBJ2-1 TRBV3-1 CASSQQGTYNEQFF
TRBJ1-6 TRBV28 CASSPTGLESPLHF
TRBJ2-2 TRBV2 CASSAKGLPINGELFF
TRBJ2-7 TRBV24-1 CATSDSGLGGSEQYF
TRBJ1-2 TRBV3-1 CASSLRQGGGGYTF